This entry is about one TCR beta chain. Its recognized antigen is unknown. This may come from a read error, since a much larger clone is one base off. The sequencer was an Illumina HiSeq 1500. TCRdb applied fastp at Q25 and MiXCR to the public reads, then kept only in-frame beta chains. Each entry is one CDR3 protein sequence, shown with its most common DNA and genes. This sample gives under 250,000 distinct CDR3 sequences in total; about 12% of them show up just once. The ten largest clones capture approximately 1.6% of the sample. The data were obtained in a study of T cell repertoires in cytomegalovirus infection (dated by TCRdb to between 2018 and 2021). Looking at the study overall: Because public TCR beta signatures pointed to carriage of CMV infection together with the matching HLA type, the HLA type of each donor mattered for the analysis. What the authors observed across the whole study: In both this cohort and an independent cohort of over 350 donors, the cumulative frequency of public TCR beta family members distinguished carriers of CMV infection plus the relevant HLA type. In the ex vivo response, HLA-C-restricted CMV-specific TCR beta clonotypes were dominant, and in two of eight donors the single most frequent clonotype came from this HLA-C-restricted group.

The CDR3 goes from the cysteine to the phenylalanine over 15 residues. Of all the DNA, just the CDR3 is kept, 45 bases in frame from base 1. Relative to germline, V is 3 bases shorter and J is 1 base shorter, with 12 bases between their ends. Material: PBMCs. The sequence came from a human donor in good health (CMV status not recorded). Some clones in this sample may be carry-over from other donors' samples. The chain employs TRBV12-3 or TRBV12-4 and TRBJ1-1; the D gene is not confidently resolved. The CDR3 region: CASSFLFLPNTEAFF. The DNA reads as follows: TGTGCCAGCAGTTTCCTATTCCTCCCGAACACTGAAGCTTTCTTT.